The text below deals with one T cell receptor (beta chain). This specimen comes from a study of beta chain features in type 1 diabetes. Germline V gives CDR1 SQVTM, CDR2 ANQGSEA. Trimming removed 7 bases from V and 7 bases from J, with 19 bases in between. The CDR3 is made up of 14 amino acids. Reverse transcription of all isolated RNA meant that expressed TCRB transcripts were sequenced. The table came from immunoSEQ multiplex PCR; TCRdb's copy has only in-frame clones and leaves some out. Among 350,000 to 450,000 clones, around 15% were seen once, and the ten largest hold about 0.019%. The gene calls are TRBV29-1 and TRBJ1-4; a possible D gene is TRBD1 (6 bases). Material for sequencing was naive CD4+ T cells from blood. This receptor was identified in a young woman in good health. CDR3 sequence: CSAVRGRGSEKLFF. DNA of the CDR3: TGCAGCGCGGTCAGGGGCCGGGGATCTGAAAAACTGTTTTTT.